This T cell receptor beta chain was sequenced in a study of response to subunit inactivated influenza vaccine. General observations from the study: New T cells are recruited in small numbers by each seasonal influenza vaccination, according to the authors' suggestion.

This clonotype was picked up a small number of times. Its antigen is not identified. Each CDR3 protein is one row after TCRdb ran MiXCR on the RT-PCR reads. The sample includes fewer than 800,000 distinct CDR3 sequences, approximately 15% of them seen just once. Per germline, CDR1 DFQATT and CDR2 SNEGSKA (reference sequence). The CDR3 runs to 13 residues. Trimming shortened V by 3 bases and J by 4 bases, and 12 bases separated the two germline ends. The sample in question was PBMCs from blood, obtained about 12 days after vaccination. The clonotype comes from a man in his fifties or sixties who received an inactivated influenza vaccine. This chain joins TRBV20-1 and TRBJ2-5; no definite D call. The CDR3 loop reads CSARRQAIETQYF. The CDR3 DNA reads TGCAGTGCTAGGAGGCAGGCGATAGAGACCCAGTACTTC.